This note documents a single T cell receptor (beta chain) sequence. The target antigen is unknown. This record belongs to a study of STAT5B mutations in CD4+ large granular lymphocyte leukemia. The data were produced by immunoSEQ multiplex PCR, yet TCRdb's version contains in-frame clones alone and is incomplete. Seen here are tens of thousands of clones, 65% to 70% observed once, and the top ten hold 1.5% to 2%. Findings and limits, study-wide: Around 25% of private leukemic clonotypes occurred rarely in other patients' non-leukemic repertoires. Without putative leukemic clones, patient CD4-sorted repertoires remained more clonal than healthy CD4+ repertoires.

The length of the CDR3 is 17 residues. Germline-derived CDR1 and CDR2 are SNHLY and FYNNEI. The J segment lost 6 bases and the V segment lost 5 bases, leaving 13 bases of the junction unmatched. This clonotype originated in a human donor in good health. The sample consisted of CD4+ T cells from blood buffy coats. The chain links TRBV2 to TRBJ2-1, with 10 bases fitting TRBD1. CDR3 sequence: CASSYYSTGTGVNEQFF. Written as DNA, the CDR3 is TGTGCCAGCAGTTACTACAGTACCGGGACAGGGGTCAATGAGCAGTTCTTC. The full variable domain, rest sourced from reference TRBV2 and TRBJ2-1, is EPEVTQTPSHQVTQMGQEVILRCVPISNHLYFYWYRQILGQKVEFLVSFYNNEISEKSEIFDDQFSVERPDGSNFTLKIRSTKLEDSAMYFCASSYYSTGTGVNEQFFGPGTRLTVL.